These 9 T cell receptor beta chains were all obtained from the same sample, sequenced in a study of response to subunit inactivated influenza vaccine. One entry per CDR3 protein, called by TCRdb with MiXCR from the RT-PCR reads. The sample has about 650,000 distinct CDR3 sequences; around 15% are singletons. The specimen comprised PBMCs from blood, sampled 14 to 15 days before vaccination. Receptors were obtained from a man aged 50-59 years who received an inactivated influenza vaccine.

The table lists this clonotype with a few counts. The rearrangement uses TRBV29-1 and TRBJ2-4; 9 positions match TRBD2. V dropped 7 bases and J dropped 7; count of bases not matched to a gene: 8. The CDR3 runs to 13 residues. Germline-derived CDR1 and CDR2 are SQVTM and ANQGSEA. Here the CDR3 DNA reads TGCAGCGCCGCCCCCGCGGGAGGGAACATTCAGTACTTC. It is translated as CSAAPAGGNIQYF.

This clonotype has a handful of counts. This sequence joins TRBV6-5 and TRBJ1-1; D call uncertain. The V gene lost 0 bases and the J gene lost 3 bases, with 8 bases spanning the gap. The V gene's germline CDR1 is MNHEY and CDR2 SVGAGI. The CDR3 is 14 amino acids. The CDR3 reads CASSYSIRDTEAFF. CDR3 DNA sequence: TGTGCCAGCAGTTACTCGATAAGGGACACTGAAGCTTTCTTT.

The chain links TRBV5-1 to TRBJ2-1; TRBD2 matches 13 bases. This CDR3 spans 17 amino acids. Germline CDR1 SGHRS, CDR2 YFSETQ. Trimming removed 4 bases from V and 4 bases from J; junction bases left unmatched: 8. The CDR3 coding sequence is TGCGCCAGCAGCCCACTAGCGGGGGGGCCGTTTTACAATGAGCAGTTCTTC. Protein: CASSPLAGGPFYNEQFF.

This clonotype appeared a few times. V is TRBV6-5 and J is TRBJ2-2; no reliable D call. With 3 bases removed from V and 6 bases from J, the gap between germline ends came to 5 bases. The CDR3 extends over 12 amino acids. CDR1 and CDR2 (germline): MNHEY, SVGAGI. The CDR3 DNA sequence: TGTGCCAGCAGTTATCGGTCCGGGGAGCTGTTTTTT. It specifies CASSYRSGELFF.

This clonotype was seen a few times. The CDR3 spells CARPPVVIWANYGYTF. The CDR3 nucleotides are TGTGCCAGGCCCCCGGTGGTTATCTGGGCTAACTATGGCTACACCTTC. V is TRBV21-1 and J is TRBJ1-2; TRBD1, the table's D call, was not compared with the DNA. TRBV21-1 is flagged as a pseudogene. The CDR3 contains 16 residues.

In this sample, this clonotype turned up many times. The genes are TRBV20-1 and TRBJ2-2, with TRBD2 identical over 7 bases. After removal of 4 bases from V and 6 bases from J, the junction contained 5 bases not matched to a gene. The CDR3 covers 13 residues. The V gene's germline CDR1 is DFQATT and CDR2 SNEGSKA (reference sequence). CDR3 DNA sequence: TGCAGTGCTACCCTAAGCGGGGCCGGGGAGCTGTTTTTT. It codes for CSATLSGAGELFF.

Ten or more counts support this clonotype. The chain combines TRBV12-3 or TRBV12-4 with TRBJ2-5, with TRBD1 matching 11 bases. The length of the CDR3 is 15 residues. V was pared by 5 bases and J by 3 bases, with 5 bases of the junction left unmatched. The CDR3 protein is CASSGRDRGKETQYF. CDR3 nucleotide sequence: TGTGCCAGCAGTGGTCGGGACAGGGGGAAAGAGACCCAGTACTTC.

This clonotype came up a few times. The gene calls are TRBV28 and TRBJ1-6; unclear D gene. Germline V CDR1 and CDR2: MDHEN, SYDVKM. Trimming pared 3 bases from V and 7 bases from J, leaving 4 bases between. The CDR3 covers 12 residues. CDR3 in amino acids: CASSFTNSPLHF. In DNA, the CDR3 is TGTGCCAGCAGTTTTACCAATTCACCCCTCCACTTT.

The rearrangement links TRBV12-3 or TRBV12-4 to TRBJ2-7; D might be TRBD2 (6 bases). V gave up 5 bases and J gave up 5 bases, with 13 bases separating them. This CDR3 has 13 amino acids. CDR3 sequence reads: CASSLWRVHEQYF. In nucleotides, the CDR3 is TGTGCCAGCAGTCTCTGGAGGGTCCACGAGCAGTACTTC.